This T cell receptor beta chain appears in the sequencing data of a study of T cell repertoires in cytomegalovirus infection. Across the study: HLA-B-restricted CMV epitopes that are well studied were used alongside recently identified HLA-C-restricted ones. Both a matching HLA type and CMV infection were indicated by public TCR beta signatures. Study-wide results and caveats: It was HLA-C-restricted CMV-specific TCR beta clonotypes that dominated the response ex vivo. CMV carriers having the relevant HLA were flagged by cumulative public TCR beta family frequency.

The ends were cut back, 4 bases at V and 4 bases at J, with 10 bases in the middle. In germline, CDR1 is SGHTA, CDR2 FQGNSA. The CDR3 runs to 13 residues. This clonotype was seen only a few times. Its antigen is currently unknown. One entry per CDR3 protein results from TCRdb running MiXCR on the reads. The sample has hundreds of thousands of distinct CDR3 sequences, around a third seen once. The material was cultured PBMCs, obtained from culture after CMV antigen stimulation. J is TRBJ1-2 and V is TRBV7-2; D is uncertain. The sequence came from a human donor in good health (CMV status not recorded). Some clones in this sample may be carry-over from other donors' samples. CDR3 loop: CASSSGRSYGYTF. The DNA for the CDR3 is TGTGCCAGCAGCTCCGGACGGAGCTATGGCTACACCTTC.